Presented here are 10 T cell receptor beta chains from one specimen sequenced in a study of T cell responses to AZD1222 COVID-19 vaccine. Sequenced by immunoSEQ multiplex PCR; TCRdb stores in-frame clones only, minus some. The table lists more than 150,000 clones, roughly 88% of them singletons. This specimen consisted of peripheral blood, obtained on day 0 of AZD1222 vaccination. These receptors all come from an adult in good health.

In DNA form, the CDR3 reads TGTGCCACCAGCCCTAATTTGGGACAGGGATTTGGTGGCTACACCTTC. Residues: CATSPNLGQGFGGYTF. This rearrangement joins TRBV15 to TRBJ1-2; 9 bases line up with TRBD1. The CDR3 totals 16 residues. V lost 5 bases, J lost 7 bases, and 14 bases stayed unmatched. CDR1 is LNHNV, CDR2 YYDKDF, per germline (reference sequence).

This clone has just one count. The V call is TRBV6-2 or TRBV6-3, the J call TRBJ2-1; TRBD2 matches 10 bases. From germline, CDR1 is MNHEY and CDR2 SVGEGT. CDR3 length: 20 amino acids. Trimming cost V 1 base and J 1 base; bases outside gene matches: 13. CDR3 DNA sequence: TGTGCCAGCAGTTACTTAGAGCGGGAGGGCCCCGATAGATCCTACAATGAGCAGTTCTTC. Translation: CASSYLEREGPDRSYNEQFF.

A single count supports this clone. This chain uses TRBV4-1 with TRBJ1-5, with D maybe TRBD1 (6 bases). This CDR3 has 17 residues. Trimming took off 2 bases at V and 0 bases at J, with 14 bases between the two ends. Looked up from germline, CDR1 is MGHRA and CDR2 is YSYEKL. CDR3 coding DNA: TGCGCCAGCAGCCAACCCCGCAGGGGCCGTAGCAATCAGCCCCAGCATTTT. The encoded protein is CASSQPRRGRSNQPQHF.

This clone was recorded a few times. The chain joins TRBV5-5 to TRBJ2-2, with a possible D match to TRBD1 (5 bases). This CDR3 has 15 residues. V was pared by 3 bases and J by 2 bases, with 11 bases between. Germline CDR1 reads SGHKS; CDR2 reads YYEKEE (reference sequence). CDR3 in amino acids: CASSYQGGNTGELFF. In DNA form, the CDR3 reads TGTGCCAGCAGCTATCAGGGTGGAAACACCGGGGAGCTGTTTTTT.

This clone has only one observation. The J gene is TRBJ1-6, the V gene TRBV3-1 (or the pseudogene TRBV3-2); a possible D gene is TRBD1 (5 bases). Germline loops: CDR1 LGHDT, CDR2 YNNKEL (reference sequence). CDR3 length: 12 amino acids. The V end was cut by 4 bases, the J end by 15 bases, with 13 bases between. The CDR3: CASSRQRGILHF. In DNA form, the CDR3 reads TGTGCCAGCAGCCGCCAAAGGGGAATCCTCCACTTT.

The chain has TRBV5-6 and TRBJ1-6; 8 bases fit TRBD1. V lost 4 bases, J lost 9 bases, and 9 bases stayed unmatched. CDR3 length: 15 amino acids. Per germline, CDR1 SGHDT and CDR2 YYEEEE. The CDR3 coding sequence is TGTGCCAGCAGCCTACGGGACAGGCTCACTTCACCCCTCCACTTT. Translated: CASSLRDRLTSPLHF. Drawing the rest from reference TRBV5-6 and TRBJ1-6, the complete variable domain is DAGVTQSPTHLIKTRGQQVTLRCSPKSGHDTVSWYQQALGQGPQFIFQYYEEEERQRGNFPDRFSGHQFPNYSSELNVNALLLGDSALYLCASSLRDRLTSPLHFGNGTRLTVT.

The V and J genes are TRBV18 and TRBJ1-5; D ambiguous. Germline CDR1 is KGHSH and CDR2 is LQKENI. Trimming cost V 2 bases and J 4 bases, with 6 bases left between them. The CDR3 totals 13 residues. This CDR3 is CASSPDRNQPQHF. As DNA, the CDR3 is TGTGCCAGCTCACCAGACCGAAATCAGCCCCAGCATTTT.

The chain uses TRBV7-9 and TRBJ2-1; 8 bases are shared with TRBD1. CDR1 and CDR2 from the germline V gene are SEHNR and FQNEAQ (reference sequence). The CDR3 runs 12 residues. J gave up 9 bases and V 6 bases, and 4 bases lay outside the gene matches. The DNA of the CDR3 is TGTGCCAGCAGTTCACAGGGGGGTGAGCAGTTCTTC. Amino acid sequence: CASSSQGGEQFF. The full variable domain, completed using reference TRBV7-9 and TRBJ2-1, is DTGVSQNPRHKITKRGQNVTFRCDPISEHNRLYWYRQTLGQGPEFLTYFQNEAQLEKSRLLSDRFSAERPKGSFSTLEIQRTEQGDSAMYLCASSSQGGEQFFGPGTRLTVL.

The chain has TRBV6-2 or TRBV6-3 and TRBJ1-2; D is undetermined. Germline V gene sequence: CDR1 MNHEY, CDR2 SVGEGT. The CDR3 length is 14 residues. V was clipped by 6 bases and J by 5 bases, with 16 bases between them. The CDR3 nucleotides are TGTGCCAGCAGCCTCCTCCCAGGCGTATATGGCTACACCTTC. Translation gives CASSLLPGVYGYTF.

This chain links TRBV2 with TRBJ1-3; TRBD1 aligns across 10 bases. This CDR3 comprises 14 residues. Per the germline V gene, CDR1 is SNHLY and CDR2 is FYNNEI. V was clipped by 7 bases and J by 3 bases; unmatched bases: 3. The CDR3 is CASIRDRGGNTIYF. The CDR3 nucleotides are TGTGCCAGCATCCGGGACAGGGGTGGAAACACCATATATTTT.